The 19 T cell receptor beta chains reported below all come from one sample, sequenced in a study of patients and donors after allogeneic stem cell transplantation. TCRdb analysed the RT-PCR reads with MiXCR anew, one entry per CDR3 protein. Found here are about a million distinct CDR3 sequences, roughly 18% of them singletons; the top ten hold under 6.5%. Sequenced: blood, either unsorted or a sorted T cell fraction (not recorded which). Source of these receptors: a human donor who was either an allogeneic HSCT recipient or a stem cell or donor lymphocyte infusion donor (not recorded which). It is not recorded whose cells these are; they may come from a transplant donor.

This clonotype was picked up a small number of times. This sequence joins TRBV6-5 and TRBJ2-2; TRBD2 agrees at 13 bases. After removal of 2 bases from V and 7 bases from J, the junction contained 7 bases not matched to a gene. CDR1 is MNHEY, CDR2 SVGAGI, per germline. This CDR3 has 17 amino acids. The chain's CDR3 is CASSYLTSGGANGELFF. The CDR3 bases are TGTGCCAGCAGTTACCTTACTAGCGGGGGGGCGAACGGGGAGCTGTTTTTT.

This clonotype was observed a handful of times. The rearrangement links TRBV2 to TRBJ2-3, with D tentatively TRBD1 (5 bases). This CDR3 is built from 14 residues. With 8 bases removed from V and 2 bases from J, the gap between germline ends came to 14 bases. The germline CDR1 and CDR2 sequences are SNHLY and FYNNEI. In DNA form, the CDR3 reads TGTGCCAGCCCCAGGGAACAACTCACAGATACGCAGTATTTT. Residues: CASPREQLTDTQYF.

This clonotype was detected a few times. The chain links TRBV12-3 or TRBV12-4 to TRBJ1-6; TRBD1 might be the D (5 bases). V was clipped by 6 bases and J by 0 bases, with 9 bases between them. The length of the CDR3 is 15 residues. For the CDR3, the DNA is TGTGCCAGCAGCATCGACAGCTCCTATAATTCACCCCTCCACTTT. It codes for CASSIDSSYNSPLHF.

This clonotype has at least ten counts. This chain connects TRBV4-3 to TRBJ2-1; D uncertain. The CDR3 is made up of 15 amino acids. Germline V gene lookup returns CDR1 LGHNA and CDR2 YSLEER. The V end lost 4 bases, the J end lost 8 bases, and 18 bases lay between the germline ends. CDR3 loop: CASSLSVGRAHEQFF. The CDR3 DNA is TGCGCCAGCAGCCTGTCCGTTGGCCGGGCCCATGAGCAGTTCTTC.

The V gene is TRBV11-2, the J gene TRBJ2-3; D not resolved. The CDR3 is 16 residues long. Trimming cost V 3 bases and J 0 bases, with 13 bases left between them. Germline V lookup: CDR1 SGHAT, CDR2 FQNNGV. CDR3 loop: CASSFTPRASTDTQYF. CDR3 DNA: TGTGCCAGCAGCTTCACCCCACGGGCTAGCACAGATACGCAGTATTTT.

The V and J genes are TRBV6-2 or TRBV6-3 and TRBJ1-6; D is undetermined. This CDR3 has 13 amino acids. The germline V gene has CDR1 MNHEY and CDR2 SVGEGT. V lost 8 bases and J 10 bases, leaving 15 bases between the germline ends. In DNA form, the CDR3 reads TGTGCCAGCCAACGAAGGCTGGGGTCACCCCTCCACTTT. Translating it yields CASQRRLGSPLHF.

This clonotype has just a few counts. This chain joins TRBV12-3 or TRBV12-4 and TRBJ2-3; 10 bases align to TRBD2. This CDR3 spans 16 amino acids. Trimming removed 5 bases from V and 4 bases from J; junction bases left unmatched: 9. CDR3 bases: TGTGCCAGCAGTCCTCAAGCGGGAGGGCGACCAGATACGCAGTATTTT. The encoded protein is CASSPQAGGRPDTQYF.

This sequence joins TRBV9 and TRBJ1-1; D is possibly TRBD1 (5 bases). CDR3 size: 14 residues. Germline-derived CDR1 and CDR2 are SGDLS and YYNGEE. V was clipped by 4 bases and J by 4 bases, with 14 bases between them. In DNA, the CDR3 is TGTGCCAGCAGCCCCACCAGGGCGGGCACTGAAGCTTTCTTT. This encodes CASSPTRAGTEAFF.

The chain combines TRBV6-1 with TRBJ2-7, with D perhaps matching TRBD2 (6 bases). V was cut by 2 bases and J by 3 bases, with 23 bases left in between. The CDR3 consists of 18 residues. Germline CDR1 reads MNHNS; CDR2 reads SASEGT. CDR3 in amino acids: CASSEYNSGRTPDYEQYF. The CDR3 DNA follows: TGTGCCAGCAGTGAATATAACAGTGGGAGGACTCCGGACTACGAGCAGTACTTC.

This clonotype has more than one count but fewer than ten. The chain links TRBV20-1 to TRBJ1-1; the D gene is possibly TRBD1 (6 bases). V dropped 3 bases and J dropped 1 base, with 12 bases sitting between them. The CDR3 length is 14 residues. Germline values: CDR1 DFQATT, CDR2 SNEGSKA (reference sequence). The DNA for the CDR3 is TGCAGTGCTAGGATGACAGGAACGAACACTGAAGCTTTCTTT. Residues: CSARMTGTNTEAFF.

V gene TRBV11-2 combines with J gene TRBJ2-1; 13 nucleotides line up with TRBD2. This CDR3 contains 18 residues. J lost 1 base, V lost 5 bases, and 8 bases had no gene match. The germline CDR1 and CDR2 sequences are SGHAT and FQNNGV. In nucleotides, the CDR3 is TGTGCCAGCAGCCCCGGACTAGCGGGGGCGGCTTCCTACAATGAGCAGTTCTTC. This encodes CASSPGLAGAASYNEQFF.

This chain joins TRBV6-1 and TRBJ1-2, with D perhaps TRBD1 (5 bases). The CDR3 has 13 amino acids. CDR1 and CDR2 (germline): MNHNS, SASEGT. The ends were cut back, 6 bases at V and 2 bases at J, with 10 bases in the middle. Here the CDR3 DNA reads TGTGCCAGCAGGCACAGGAACAACTATGGCTACACCTTC. Its protein is CASRHRNNYGYTF.

The chain joins TRBV27 to TRBJ2-1; 9 bases fit TRBD1. The ends lost 5 bases at V and 3 bases at J; junction bases unmatched: 8. This CDR3 is built from 16 residues. CDR1 is MNHEY, CDR2 SMNVEV, per germline (reference sequence). CDR3 DNA sequence: TGTGCCAGCAGTAAAAGGGACAGGGCCCTCTACAATGAGCAGTTCTTC. It is translated as CASSKRDRALYNEQFF.

The chain's CDR3 is CSAMGQLAGGTDTQYF. The CDR3 nucleotides are TGCAGTGCTATGGGACAACTAGCGGGAGGCACAGATACGCAGTATTTT. The gene calls are TRBV20-1 and TRBJ2-3; TRBD2 agrees at 11 bases. The V gene's germline CDR1 is DFQATT and CDR2 SNEGSKA (reference sequence). Losses at the gene ends were 4 bases for V and 1 base for J; bases not matched to a gene: 7. The CDR3 has 16 residues.

The rearrangement uses TRBV20-1 and TRBJ1-1; D ambiguous. The CDR3 totals 13 residues. Germline CDR1 and CDR2: DFQATT and SNEGSKA (reference sequence). V was shortened by 6 bases and J by 8 bases, with 19 bases between the two germline ends. CDR3 sequence (DNA): TGCAGTGCACCGGGGAGCCGCGACATCGAAGCTTTCTTT. It codes for CSAPGSRDIEAFF.

This clonotype appeared a few times. The gene calls are TRBV2 and TRBJ2-7; 7 bases agree with TRBD1. V trimming: 10 bases; J trimming: 0 bases; junction bases outside the gene matches: 12. Germline V gene data show CDR1 as SNHLY and CDR2 as FYNNEI. The CDR3 contains 15 residues. The CDR3 spells CAISNQGQSSYEQYF. The CDR3, as DNA: TGTGCCATCTCGAACCAGGGACAGAGCTCCTACGAGCAGTACTTC. The variable domain in full, completed from reference TRBV2 and TRBJ2-7, reads EPEVTQTPSHQVTQMGQEVILRCVPISNHLYFYWYRQILGQKVEFLVSFYNNEISEKSEIFDDQFSVERPDGSNFTLKIRSTKLEDSAMYFCAISNQGQSSYEQYFGPGTRLTVT.

This sequence joins TRBV5-1 and TRBJ2-1, with 11 bases fitting TRBD2. This CDR3 has 18 residues. Losses at the gene ends were 2 bases for V and 4 bases for J; bases not matched to a gene: 11. CDR1 is SGHRS, CDR2 YFSETQ, per germline. CDR3 amino acids: CASSLARLAGSSYNEQFF. The CDR3 bases are TGCGCCAGCAGCTTAGCCCGACTAGCGGGGTCTTCTTACAATGAGCAGTTCTTC.

In regard to this clonotype: This may come from a read error, since a much larger clone is one base off. The chain joins TRBV9 to TRBJ2-2; TRBD2 might be the D (5 bases). In germline, CDR1 is SGDLS, CDR2 YYNGEE. CDR3 length equals 12 residues. V lost 3 bases, J lost 5 bases, and 5 bases lay in between. CDR3 sequence (DNA): TGTGCCAGCAGCGGGGAGACCGGGGAGCTGTTTTTT. This sequence encodes CASSGETGELFF.

This clonotype was counted a few times. This chain joins TRBV7-3 and TRBJ2-3; D gene unclear. The CDR3 runs to 13 residues. Trimming stripped 3 bases from V and 2 bases from J, with 6 bases between. In germline, CDR1 is SGHTA, CDR2 FQGTGA. The CDR3: CASSFEYTDTQYF. CDR3 nucleotides: TGTGCCAGCAGCTTCGAATACACAGATACGCAGTATTTT.